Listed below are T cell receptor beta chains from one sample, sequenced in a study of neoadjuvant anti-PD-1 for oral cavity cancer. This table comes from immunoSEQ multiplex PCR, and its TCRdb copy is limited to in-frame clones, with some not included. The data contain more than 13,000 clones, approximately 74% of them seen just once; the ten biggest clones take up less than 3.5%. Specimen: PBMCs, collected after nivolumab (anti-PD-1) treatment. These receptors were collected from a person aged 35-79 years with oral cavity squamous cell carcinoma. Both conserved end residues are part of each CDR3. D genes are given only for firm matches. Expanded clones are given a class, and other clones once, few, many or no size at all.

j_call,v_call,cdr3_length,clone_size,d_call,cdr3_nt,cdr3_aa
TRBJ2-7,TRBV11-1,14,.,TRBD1,TGTGCCAGCAGCCAAAAGACAGGGCCCCACGAGCAGTACTTC,CASSQKTGPHEQYF
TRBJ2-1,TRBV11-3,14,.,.,TGTGCCAGCAGCTTAGGGGTAATCGGCAATGAGCAGTTCTTC,CASSLGVIGNEQFF
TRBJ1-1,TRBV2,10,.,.,TGTGCCAGCAGTGAGACCGCGGCTTTCTTT,CASSETAAFF
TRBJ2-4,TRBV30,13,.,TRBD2,TGTGCCTGGCGAGCGGGAAATTCTTGGGTTCAGTACTTC,CAWRAGNSWVQYF
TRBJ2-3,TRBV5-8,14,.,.,TGTGCCAGCAGCTTGATCACGACGGCAGATACGCAGTATTTT,CASSLITTADTQYF
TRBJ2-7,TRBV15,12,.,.,TGTGCCACCAGCGTGCCCCTAGGGGAGCAGTACTTC,CATSVPLGEQYF
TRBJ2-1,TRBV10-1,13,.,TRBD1,TGCGCCAGCAGTGCCGCCCCGGGACAGAGACGTTTCTTC,CASSAAPGQRRFF
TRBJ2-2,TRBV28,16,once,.,TGTGCCAGCAGTACCACAGGAACTGGCCCAACCGGGGAGCTGTTTTTT,CASSTTGTGPTGELFF
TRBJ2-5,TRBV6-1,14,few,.,TGTGCCAGCAGTGGGCTGGGGGCGGGAGAGACCCAGTACTTC,CASSGLGAGETQYF
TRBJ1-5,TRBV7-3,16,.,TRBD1,TGTGCCAGCAGCGCCCGGACAGGGAGGTTCGGACAGCCCCAGCATTTT,CASSARTGRFGQPQHF